This T cell receptor beta chain originates from a study of prognosis after radiotherapy for stage I lung cancer. Study-wide context: No patients got concurrent therapy with stereotactic body radiotherapy. The study, taken as a whole, reports: Post-therapy Shannon entropy was lower in patients developing distant metastases following stereotactic body radiation therapy. Among expanded TCR clones, tumor specificity was not determined.

This clonotype showed up many times. What it binds is not known. At both of two time points, approximately 6.4 milliliters of peripheral blood were drawn. Using two-round multiplex PCR, the authors amplified TCR beta CDR3 from genomic DNA. Used in first-round PCR were primers specific to each TRBV and TRBJ gene. TCRdb re-called the multiplex PCR reads through MiXCR, storing one row per CDR3 protein. Found here are tens of thousands of distinct CDR3 sequences, around 27% of them singletons; the top ten hold roughly 7.5%. The sequencing used PBMCs, collected before or after stereotactic body radiation therapy (not recorded which). This TCR was recovered from a donor of 50 years or more with non-small cell lung cancer.

Written as DNA, the CDR3 is TGTGCCAGCAGCTTAGTAGAGAAGTACGAGCAGTACTTC. Its translation is CASSLVEKYEQYF. V and J are TRBV7-9 and TRBJ2-7; D not certain. V was shortened by 1 base and J by 4 bases, with 8 bases between the two germline ends. Per germline, CDR1 SEHNR and CDR2 FQNEAQ (reference sequence). There are 13 residues in the CDR3.